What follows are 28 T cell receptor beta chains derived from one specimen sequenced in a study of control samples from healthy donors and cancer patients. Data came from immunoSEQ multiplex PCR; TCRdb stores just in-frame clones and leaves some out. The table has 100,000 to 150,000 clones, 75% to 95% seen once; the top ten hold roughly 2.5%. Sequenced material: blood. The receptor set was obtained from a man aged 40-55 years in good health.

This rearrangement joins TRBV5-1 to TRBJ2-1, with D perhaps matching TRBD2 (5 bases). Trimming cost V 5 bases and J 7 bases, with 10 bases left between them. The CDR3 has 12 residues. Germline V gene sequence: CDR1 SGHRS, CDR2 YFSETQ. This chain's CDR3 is CASRNRRNEQFF. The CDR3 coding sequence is TGCGCCAGCAGAAACCGGAGGAATGAGCAGTTCTTC.

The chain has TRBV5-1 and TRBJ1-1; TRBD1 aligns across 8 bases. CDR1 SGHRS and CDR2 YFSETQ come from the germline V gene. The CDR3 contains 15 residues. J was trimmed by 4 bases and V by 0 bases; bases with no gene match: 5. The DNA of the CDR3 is TGCGCCAGCAGCTTGGCAAGTACAGGGGGCACTGAAGCTTTCTTT. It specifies CASSLASTGGTEAFF.

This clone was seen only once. This CDR3 is CASSAQGLQETQYF. For the CDR3, the DNA is TGTGCCAGCAGCGCCCAGGGACTTCAAGAGACCCAGTACTTC. V usage is TRBV11-2 and J usage is TRBJ2-5, with a weak D call TRBD2 (6 bases). CDR1 is SGHAT, CDR2 FQNNGV, per germline. The CDR3 length is 14 residues. V was trimmed by 5 bases and J by 2 bases, leaving 12 bases between them.

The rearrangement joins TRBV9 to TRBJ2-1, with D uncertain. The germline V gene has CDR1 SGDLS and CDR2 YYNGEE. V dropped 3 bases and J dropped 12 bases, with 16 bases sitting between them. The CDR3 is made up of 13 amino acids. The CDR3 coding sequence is TGTGCCAGCAGCGGCCGGCCCGCCGGCGGGCAGTTCTTC. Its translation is CASSGRPAGGQFF.

Here the CDR3 DNA reads TGTGCCAGCAGCCGGACGGATTCCTACAATGAGCAGTTCTTC. It encodes CASSRTDSYNEQFF. The V call is TRBV5-4, the J call TRBJ2-1, with D unresolved. This CDR3 has 14 residues. Germline values: CDR1 SGHNT, CDR2 YYREEE (reference sequence). Trimming took off 4 bases at V and 1 base at J, with 9 bases between the two ends.

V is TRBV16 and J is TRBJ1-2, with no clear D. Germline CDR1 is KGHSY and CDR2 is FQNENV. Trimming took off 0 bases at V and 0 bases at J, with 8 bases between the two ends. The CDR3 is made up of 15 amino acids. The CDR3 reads CASSQSAQPNYGYTF. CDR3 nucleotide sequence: TGTGCCAGCAGCCAATCGGCGCAGCCTAACTATGGCTACACCTTC.

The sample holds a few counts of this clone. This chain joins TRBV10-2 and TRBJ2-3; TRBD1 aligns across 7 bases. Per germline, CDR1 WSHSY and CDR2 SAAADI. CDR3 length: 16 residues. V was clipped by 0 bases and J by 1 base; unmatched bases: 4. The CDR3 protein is CASSESTTGGTDTQYF. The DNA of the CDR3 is TGCGCCAGCAGTGAGTCGACAACAGGGGGCACAGATACGCAGTATTTT.

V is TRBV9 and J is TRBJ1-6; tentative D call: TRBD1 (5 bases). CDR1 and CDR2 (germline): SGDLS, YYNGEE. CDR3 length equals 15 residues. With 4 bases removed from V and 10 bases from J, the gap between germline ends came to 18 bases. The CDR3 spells CASSTRSGGWSPLHF. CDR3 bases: TGTGCCAGCAGCACACGTAGTGGGGGTTGGTCACCCCTCCACTTT.

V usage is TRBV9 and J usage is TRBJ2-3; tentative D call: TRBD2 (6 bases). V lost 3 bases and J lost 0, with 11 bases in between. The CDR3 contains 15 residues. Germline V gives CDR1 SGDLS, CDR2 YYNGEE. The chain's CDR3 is CASSGGTASTDTQYF. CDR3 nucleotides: TGTGCCAGCAGCGGCGGGACTGCTAGCACAGATACGCAGTATTTT.

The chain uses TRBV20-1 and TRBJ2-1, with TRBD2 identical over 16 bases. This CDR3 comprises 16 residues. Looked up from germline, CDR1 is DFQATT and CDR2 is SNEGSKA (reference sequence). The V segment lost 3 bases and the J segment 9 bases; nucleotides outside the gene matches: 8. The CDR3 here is CSASRGLAGGRLEQFF. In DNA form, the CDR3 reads TGCAGTGCTAGTCGGGGACTAGCGGGGGGGCGGCTTGAGCAGTTCTTC.

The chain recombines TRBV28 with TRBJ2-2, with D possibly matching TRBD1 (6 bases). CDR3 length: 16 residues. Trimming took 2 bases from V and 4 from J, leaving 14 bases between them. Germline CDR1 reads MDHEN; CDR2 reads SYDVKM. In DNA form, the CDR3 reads TGTGCCAGCAGTTTAGCCCACAGGGTGGGCACCGGGGAGCTGTTTTTT. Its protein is CASSLAHRVGTGELFF.

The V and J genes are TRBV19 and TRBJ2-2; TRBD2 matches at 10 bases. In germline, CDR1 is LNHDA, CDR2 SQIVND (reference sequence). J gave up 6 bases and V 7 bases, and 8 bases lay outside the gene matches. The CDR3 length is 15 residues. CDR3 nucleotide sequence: TGTGCCAGTAAAACTAGCGGGGAGGGCGCCGGGGAGCTGTTTTTT. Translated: CASKTSGEGAGELFF.

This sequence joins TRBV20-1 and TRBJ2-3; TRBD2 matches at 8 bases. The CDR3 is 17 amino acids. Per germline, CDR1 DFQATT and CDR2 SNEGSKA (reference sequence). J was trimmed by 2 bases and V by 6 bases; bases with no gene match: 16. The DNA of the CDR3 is TGCAGTGCCAGTGGTTCGTACGGACTAGCCAACACAGATACGCAGTATTTT. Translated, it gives CSASGSYGLANTDTQYF.

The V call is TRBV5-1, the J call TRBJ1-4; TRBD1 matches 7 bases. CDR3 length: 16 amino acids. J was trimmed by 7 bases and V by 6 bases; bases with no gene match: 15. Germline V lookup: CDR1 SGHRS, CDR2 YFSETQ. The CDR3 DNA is TGCGCCAGCACCAGGGGGGGAGACCCCCTGGGTGAAAAACTGTTTTTT. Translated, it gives CASTRGGDPLGEKLFF. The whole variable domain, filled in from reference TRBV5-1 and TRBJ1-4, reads KAGVTQTPRYLIKTRGQQVTLSCSPISGHRSVSWYQQTPGQGLQFLFEYFSETQRNKGNFPGRFSGRQFSNSRSEMNVSTLELGDSALYLCASTRGGDPLGEKLFFGSGTQLSVL.

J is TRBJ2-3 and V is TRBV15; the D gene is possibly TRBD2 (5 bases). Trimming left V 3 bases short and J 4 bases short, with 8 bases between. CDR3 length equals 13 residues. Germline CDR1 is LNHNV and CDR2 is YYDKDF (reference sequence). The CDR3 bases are TGTGCCACCAGCAGGTGGGGAGCAGATACGCAGTATTTT. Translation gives CATSRWGADTQYF.

The CDR3 nucleotides are TGTGCCAGCAGCTCCTTCCTGGTAGGGGCCGCATTCGACGATGGCTACACCTTC. Amino acid sequence: CASSSFLVGAAFDDGYTF. The chain combines TRBV7-9 with TRBJ1-2, with D maybe TRBD1 (5 bases). V lost 4 bases to trimming and J lost 6 bases, with 27 bases between them. CDR3 length: 18 residues. The germline CDR1 and CDR2 sequences are SEHNR and FQNEAQ (reference sequence).

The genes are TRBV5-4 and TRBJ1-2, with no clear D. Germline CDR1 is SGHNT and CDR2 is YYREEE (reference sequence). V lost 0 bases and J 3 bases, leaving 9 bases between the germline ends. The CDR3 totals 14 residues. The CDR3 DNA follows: TGTGCCAGCAGCTTGGGCCAGGCGGACTATGGCTACACCTTC. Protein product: CASSLGQADYGYTF.

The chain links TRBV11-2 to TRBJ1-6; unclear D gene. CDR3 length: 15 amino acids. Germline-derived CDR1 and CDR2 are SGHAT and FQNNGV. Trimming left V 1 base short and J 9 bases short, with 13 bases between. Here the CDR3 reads CASSLVSSLGSPLHF. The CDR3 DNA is TGTGCCAGCAGCTTAGTTTCCAGTCTCGGTTCACCCCTCCACTTT.

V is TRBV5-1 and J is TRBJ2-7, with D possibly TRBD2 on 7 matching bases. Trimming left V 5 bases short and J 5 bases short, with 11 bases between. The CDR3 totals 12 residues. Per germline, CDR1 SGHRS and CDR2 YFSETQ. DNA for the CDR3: TGCGCCAGCAGGGGGGGGCCCGACGAGCAGTACTTC. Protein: CASRGGPDEQYF.

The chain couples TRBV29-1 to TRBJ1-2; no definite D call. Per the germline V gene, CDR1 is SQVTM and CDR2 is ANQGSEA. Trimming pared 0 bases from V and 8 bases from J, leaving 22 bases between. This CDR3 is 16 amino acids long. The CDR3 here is CSVEEVGRVPPMGYTF. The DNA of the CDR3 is TGCAGCGTTGAAGAAGTCGGTAGGGTCCCGCCCATGGGCTACACCTTC.

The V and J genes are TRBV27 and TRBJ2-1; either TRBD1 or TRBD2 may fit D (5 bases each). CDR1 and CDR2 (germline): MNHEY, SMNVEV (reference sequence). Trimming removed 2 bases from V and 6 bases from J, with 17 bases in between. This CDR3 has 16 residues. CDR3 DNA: TGTGCCAGCAGTTTACGTTGGGACGGCGCGGGCAATGAGCAGTTCTTC. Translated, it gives CASSLRWDGAGNEQFF.

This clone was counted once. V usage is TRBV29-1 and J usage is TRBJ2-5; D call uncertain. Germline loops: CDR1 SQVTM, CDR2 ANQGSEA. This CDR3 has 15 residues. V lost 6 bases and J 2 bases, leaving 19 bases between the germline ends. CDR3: CSVPNTKGAQETQYF. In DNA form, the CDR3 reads TGCAGCGTCCCCAACACGAAGGGTGCGCAAGAGACCCAGTACTTC.

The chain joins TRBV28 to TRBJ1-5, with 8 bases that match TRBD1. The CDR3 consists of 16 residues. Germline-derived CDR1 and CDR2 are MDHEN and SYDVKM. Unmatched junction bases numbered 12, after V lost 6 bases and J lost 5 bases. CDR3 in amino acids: CASSELDRGKDQPQHF. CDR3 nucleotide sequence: TGTGCCAGCAGCGAATTAGACAGGGGAAAGGATCAGCCCCAGCATTTT.

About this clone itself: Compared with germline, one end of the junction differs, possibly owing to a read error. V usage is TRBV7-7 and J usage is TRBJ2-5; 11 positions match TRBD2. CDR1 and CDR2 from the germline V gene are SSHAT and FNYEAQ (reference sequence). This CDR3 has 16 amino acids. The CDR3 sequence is CASSSLKTSGEETQYF. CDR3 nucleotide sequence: TGTGCTAGCAGCTCCCTCAAGACTAGCGGGGAAGAGACCCAGTACTTC.

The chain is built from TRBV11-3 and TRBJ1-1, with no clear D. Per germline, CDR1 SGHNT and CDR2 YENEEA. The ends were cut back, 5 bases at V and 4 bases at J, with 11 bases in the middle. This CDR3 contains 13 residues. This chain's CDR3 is CASSRGSSTEAFF. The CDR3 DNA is TGTGCCAGCAGCCGAGGGTCGAGCACTGAAGCTTTCTTT.

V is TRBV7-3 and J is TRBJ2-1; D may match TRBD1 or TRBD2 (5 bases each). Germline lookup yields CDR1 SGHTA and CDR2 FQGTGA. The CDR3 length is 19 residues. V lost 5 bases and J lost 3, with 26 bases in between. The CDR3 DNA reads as TGTGCCAGCAGCGAGGGGTACAGGAACGCGGCCTCCTTCTACAATGAGCAGTTCTTC. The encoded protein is CASSEGYRNAASFYNEQFF. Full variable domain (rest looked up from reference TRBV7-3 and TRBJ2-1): GAGVSQTPSNKVTEKGKYVELRCDPISGHTALYWYRQSLGQGPEFLIYFQGTGAADDSGLPNDRFFAVRPEGSVSTLKIQRTERGDSAVYLCASSEGYRNAASFYNEQFFGPGTRLTVL.

The chain's CDR3 is CASSWGMTDNEQFF. As DNA, the CDR3 is TGCGCCAGCAGCTGGGGTATGACAGATAATGAGCAGTTCTTC. The chain recombines TRBV5-1 with TRBJ2-1; TRBD1 is a possible D gene (5 bases). Between the trimmed V and J ends, which lost 3 bases and 7 bases, there was a span of 14 bases. The V gene's germline CDR1 is SGHRS and CDR2 YFSETQ. This CDR3 is built from 14 residues.

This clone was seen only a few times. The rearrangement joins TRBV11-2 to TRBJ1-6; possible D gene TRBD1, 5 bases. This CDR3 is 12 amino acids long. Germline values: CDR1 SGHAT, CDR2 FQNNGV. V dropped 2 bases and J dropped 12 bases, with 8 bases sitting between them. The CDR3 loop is CASSLSGQPLHF. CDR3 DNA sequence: TGTGCCAGCAGCTTATCGGGGCAACCCCTCCACTTT.